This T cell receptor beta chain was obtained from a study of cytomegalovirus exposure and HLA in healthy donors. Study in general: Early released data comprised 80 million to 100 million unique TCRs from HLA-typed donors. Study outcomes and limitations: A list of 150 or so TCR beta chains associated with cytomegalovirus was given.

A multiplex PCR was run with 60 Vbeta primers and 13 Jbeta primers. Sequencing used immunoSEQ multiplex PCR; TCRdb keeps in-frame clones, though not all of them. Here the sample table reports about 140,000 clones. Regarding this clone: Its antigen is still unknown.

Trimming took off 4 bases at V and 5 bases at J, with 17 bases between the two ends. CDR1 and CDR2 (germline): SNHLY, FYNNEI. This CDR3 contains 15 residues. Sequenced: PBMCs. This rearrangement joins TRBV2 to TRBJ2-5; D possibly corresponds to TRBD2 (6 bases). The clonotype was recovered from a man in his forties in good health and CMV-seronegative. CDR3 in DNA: TGTGCCAGCAGTGGGTGGAGGGGTGAGGACGAGACCCAGTACTTC. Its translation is CASSGWRGEDETQYF.